The subject of this entry is one T cell receptor (beta chain). Its antigen is still unknown. Donors comprised only Caucasian adults living in Nashville, Tennessee. These data belong to a study of shared clonotypes between healthy human individuals. Study-wide findings and caveats: Across a handful of donors, naive CD4 shared around 5.4%, naive CD8 more than 3%, memory CD4 approximately 2.5%, memory CD8 0.4% to 0.5%. Generation probabilities of non-shared clonotypes were lower (relative to those shared by all four donors).

Profiled with immunoSEQ multiplex PCR; TCRdb holds only in-frame clones, not every one. The sample records over 2 million clones, 85% to 95% being singletons. Deletions cut 4 bases from V and 1 base from J, with 15 bases between. The CDR3 covers 16 residues. CDR1 and CDR2 from the germline V gene are SGHNT and YENEEA. Sequencing input: naive CD4+ T cells sorted from blood. The subset: CD45RA+ positively selected. The TCR was taken from a man younger than 35 in good health. The chain carries TRBV11-3 and TRBJ2-3; either TRBD1 or TRBD2 may fit D (5 bases each). CDR3 nucleotides: TGTGCCAGCAGCTCTCGACGTGTGGGGGGCACAGATACGCAGTATTTT. Encoded protein: CASSSRRVGGTDTQYF.